One and the same sample provided the 24 T cell receptor beta chains below, sequenced in a study of Ad26.COV2.S vaccination and SARS-CoV-2 variants (dated by TCRdb to the early 2020s). The library was made by the immunoSEQ multiplex PCR assay. This immuneACCESS table, as held by TCRdb, lists in-frame sequences with V and J called but not all clones. Of the missing ones, under half trace to an unresolved V gene in checked studies; the others have no known cause. The sample table holds hundreds of thousands of clones, of which around 93% were seen once. Less than 2% of the sample goes to the ten largest clones. The sample's treatment or condition label is to be understood as: 19 received Ad26.COV2.S at low or high dose, single or two shots; roughly five received placebo; per-sample allocation not given. For vaccine and placebo recipients, repertoires were sequenced using samples collected on day 63 after the first injection.

Sequencing was performed on peripheral blood, taken in a trial of Ad26.COV2.S vaccine versus placebo. Receptors were obtained from a person between 18 and 65 years old who received the Ad26.COV2.S COVID-19 vaccine or a placebo.

This chain connects TRBV2 to TRBJ2-3; D might be TRBD2 (6 bases). V was pared by 7 bases and J by 3 bases, with 14 bases between. Germline V lookup: CDR1 SNHLY, CDR2 FYNNEI. The CDR3 runs 14 residues. The CDR3 region has the DNA TGTGCCAGCACCCCCGGGGCGGGAACAGATACGCAGTATTTT. As protein: CASTPGAGTDTQYF.

The V and J genes are TRBV30 and TRBJ2-1, with unresolved D. Germline-derived CDR1 and CDR2 are GTSNPN and SVGIG (reference sequence). The CDR3 runs 11 residues. The ends were cut back, 5 bases at V and 6 bases at J, with 8 bases in the middle. The CDR3 nucleotides are TGTGCCTGGGATAATGCCAATGAGCAGTTCTTC. It translates to CAWDNANEQFF.

The chain recombines TRBV28 with TRBJ2-6; D not resolved. V lost 11 bases and J 2 bases, leaving 7 bases between the germline ends. This CDR3 comprises 12 residues. Germline V CDR1 and CDR2: MDHEN, SYDVKM. The CDR3 region is CACLAGANVLTF. The CDR3 bases are TGTGCCTGCTTGGCTGGGGCCAACGTCCTGACTTTC. The variable domain in full, with the rest retrieved from reference TRBV28 and TRBJ2-6, is DVKVTQSSRYLVKRTGEKVFLECVQDMDHENMFWYRQDPGLGLRLIYFSYDVKMKEKGDIPEGYSVSREKKERFSLILESASTNQTSMYLCACLAGANVLTFGAGSRLTVL.

The V and J genes are TRBV7-6 and TRBJ2-4; no definite D call. From germline, CDR1 is SGHVS and CDR2 FNYEAQ. This CDR3 contains 16 residues. Trimming removed 4 bases at V and 2 bases at J, with 15 bases between. Written as DNA, the CDR3 is TGTGCCAGCAGCTCTTTTCTAGGTAGATCCAAAAACATTCAGTACTTC. Amino acids: CASSSFLGRSKNIQYF.

The V gene is TRBV7-9, the J gene TRBJ1-1, with 7 bases fitting TRBD1. The CDR3 is 14 residues long. Germline V gene sequence: CDR1 SEHNR, CDR2 FQNEAQ (reference sequence). V shed 5 bases and J 0 bases; nucleotides not matched to a gene: 3. CDR3 amino acids: CASSAGGMNTEAFF. In nucleotides, the CDR3 is TGTGCCAGCAGCGCAGGGGGTATGAACACTGAAGCTTTCTTT.

The V and J genes are TRBV5-6 and TRBJ2-2; 9 bases match TRBD1. This CDR3 has 15 residues. Germline V CDR1 and CDR2: SGHDT, YYEEEE. J was trimmed by 4 bases and V by 4 bases; bases with no gene match: 5. CDR3 sequence reads: CASSTRTGVTGELFF. For the CDR3, the DNA is TGTGCCAGCAGCACAAGGACAGGGGTCACCGGGGAGCTGTTTTTT.

The chain uses TRBV4-1 and TRBJ2-7; possible D gene TRBD2, 5 bases. V dropped 2 bases and J dropped 6 bases, with 8 bases sitting between them. Per the germline V gene, CDR1 is MGHRA and CDR2 is YSYEKL. The CDR3 has 12 amino acids. The CDR3 loop reads CASSQQAGEQYF. The CDR3 nucleotides are TGCGCCAGCAGCCAACAGGCGGGCGAGCAGTACTTC.

V is TRBV2 and J is TRBJ1-2; the D is unclear. This CDR3 has 15 amino acids. V was clipped by 7 bases and J by 4 bases, with 19 bases between them. Per germline, CDR1 SNHLY and CDR2 FYNNEI. CDR3 bases: TGTGCCAGCAAACTCCCCTTCGTGAGCAGCTATGGCTACACCTTC. Amino acid sequence: CASKLPFVSSYGYTF.

The chain recombines TRBV7-2 with TRBJ2-5, with D possibly being TRBD1 (6 bases). Trimming removed 4 bases at V and 1 base at J, with 13 bases between. Germline V CDR1 and CDR2: SGHTA, FQGNSA. The CDR3 sequence is 15 residues long. In nucleotides, the CDR3 is TGTGCCAGCAGCTCCTTCCCCAGGGGCCAAGAGACCCAGTACTTC. This codes for CASSSFPRGQETQYF.

CDR3 nucleotide sequence: TGTGCCAGCAGTTCGAGTGGGGGGTTAGCTTTCTTT. This sequence encodes CASSSSGGLAFF. This chain joins TRBV6-5 and TRBJ1-1; weak D call: TRBD1 (5 bases). Trimming removed 4 bases at V and 10 bases at J, with 13 bases between. CDR1 MNHEY and CDR2 SVGAGI come from the germline V gene. The length of the CDR3 is 12 residues.

The chain uses TRBV10-1 and TRBJ1-2; 7 bases align to TRBD1. Germline V gives CDR1 WNHNN, CDR2 SYGVQD (reference sequence). The CDR3 runs to 14 residues. V shed 5 bases, J shed 8 bases, and the junction held 11 bases outside the gene matches. The CDR3 loop is CASSPGTAQWGYTF. CDR3 DNA sequence: TGCGCCAGCAGTCCCGGGACAGCCCAGTGGGGCTACACCTTC.

In its sample, this clone was seen once. The J gene is TRBJ1-1, the V gene TRBV19; TRBD1 is a possible D gene (5 bases). The CDR3 is 12 residues long. Trimming removed 3 bases from V and 8 bases from J, with 10 bases in between. Germline V gene sequence: CDR1 LNHDA, CDR2 SQIVND (reference sequence). The chain's CDR3 is CASSIWAGEAFF. CDR3 DNA sequence: TGTGCCAGTAGTATTTGGGCAGGGGAAGCTTTCTTT.

The V and J genes are TRBV28 and TRBJ1-4; D perhaps matches TRBD1 (5 bases). Germline lookup yields CDR1 MDHEN and CDR2 SYDVKM. The V gene lost 2 bases and the J gene lost 8 bases, with 12 bases spanning the gap. The CDR3 extends over 14 amino acids. The CDR3 sequence is CASSLGTVLEKLFF. The CDR3 DNA reads TGTGCCAGCAGTTTAGGGACGGTGCTCGAAAAACTGTTTTTT.

The chain recombines TRBV6-2 or TRBV6-3 with TRBJ1-1, with D perhaps TRBD1 (6 bases). There are 14 residues in the CDR3. The V gene lost 6 bases and the J gene lost 1 base, with 12 bases spanning the gap. Germline values: CDR1 MNHEY, CDR2 SVGEGT. The CDR3 loop reads CASSRTDPNTEAFF. Written as DNA, the CDR3 is TGTGCCAGCAGCCGGACAGATCCGAACACTGAAGCTTTCTTT.

This clone was found once. The chain combines TRBV6-2 or TRBV6-3 with TRBJ1-6; 9 bases are a match to TRBD1. Per the germline V gene, CDR1 is MNHEY and CDR2 is SVGEGT. CDR3 size: 14 residues. J lost 7 bases, V lost 2 bases, and 0 bases had no gene match. The CDR3 protein is CASSYGQGNSPLHF. CDR3 DNA: TGTGCCAGCAGTTACGGACAGGGGAATTCACCCCTCCACTTT.

The rearrangement joins TRBV7-8 to TRBJ1-4; D remains ambiguous. The CDR3 totals 14 residues. V was clipped by 7 bases and J by 2 bases, with 11 bases between them. CDR1 is SGHVS and CDR2 is FQNEAQ in the germline V gene. In nucleotides, the CDR3 is TGTGCCAGCACCCTAGGAGCGACTAATGAAAAACTGTTTTTT. Protein sequence: CASTLGATNEKLFF.

The chain carries TRBV10-2 and TRBJ2-7, with a possible D match to TRBD2 (5 bases). The CDR3 spans 14 residues. V lost 2 bases and J 6 bases, leaving 14 bases between the germline ends. Germline V CDR1 and CDR2: WSHSY, SAAADI. CDR3 protein: CASSEDTRDCEQYF. The CDR3 nucleotides read TGCGCCAGCAGTGAGGACACTAGAGATTGCGAGCAGTACTTC.

The chain couples TRBV13 to TRBJ1-2; D is undetermined. CDR3 length: 11 residues. Germline lookup yields CDR1 PRHDT and CDR2 FYEKMQ (reference sequence). V dropped 1 base and J dropped 7 bases, with 4 bases sitting between them. CDR3 residues: CASSLDSGYTF. DNA for the CDR3: TGTGCCAGCAGCTTAGATTCTGGCTACACCTTC.

The J gene is TRBJ2-7, the V gene TRBV6-2 or TRBV6-3; D is ambiguous. Germline CDR1 is MNHEY and CDR2 is SVGEGT. The V end lost 5 bases, the J end lost 0 bases, and 14 bases lay between the germline ends. The CDR3 contains 15 residues. Here the CDR3 DNA reads TGTGCCAGCAGTGAGTTAGGCTCCAGCTCCTACGAGCAGTACTTC. Protein product: CASSELGSSSYEQYF.

The chain couples TRBV7-9 to TRBJ1-1; D might be TRBD1 (5 bases). The CDR3 totals 12 residues. V shed 4 bases and J shed 7 bases, with 10 bases lying between them. Germline CDR1 is SEHNR and CDR2 is FQNEAQ (reference sequence). The CDR3 coding sequence is TGTGCCAGCAGCTACGGGACTATTGAAGCTTTCTTT. This codes for CASSYGTIEAFF.

The chain recombines TRBV6-2 or TRBV6-3 with TRBJ1-1; 7 nucleotides align to TRBD1. Germline V gives CDR1 MNHEY, CDR2 SVGEGT. This CDR3 spans 14 amino acids. Trimming removed 5 bases from V and 1 base from J; junction bases left unmatched: 4. The CDR3: CASSLRDRNTEAFF. In nucleotides, the CDR3 is TGTGCCAGCAGTCTTCGGGACAGGAACACTGAAGCTTTCTTT.

The DNA for the CDR3 is TGTGCCAGCAGCTTAGTAAGCTTGGGTATAAGCTCCTACGAGCAGTACTTC. Translating gives CASSLVSLGISSYEQYF. The chain employs TRBV7-2 and TRBJ2-7; D call uncertain. CDR3 length: 17 residues. The germline V gene encodes CDR1 SGHTA and CDR2 FQGNSA. Trimming stripped 1 base from V and 0 bases from J, with 16 bases between.

The chain carries TRBV28 and TRBJ2-7; tentative D call: TRBD1 (6 bases). Per the germline V gene, CDR1 is MDHEN and CDR2 is SYDVKM. V was shortened by 4 bases and J by 5 bases, with 9 bases between the two germline ends. CDR3 length: 12 amino acids. CDR3 in DNA: TGTGCCAGCAGTTGGCAGGGGCACGAGCAGTACTTC. It encodes CASSWQGHEQYF.

The rearrangement links TRBV10-3 to TRBJ2-1, with TRBD2 identical over 9 bases. Germline CDR1 and CDR2: ENHRY and SYGVKD. The CDR3 is made up of 14 amino acids. Trimming at V came to 11 bases and at J to 4 bases, leaving 9 bases not matched to a gene. The CDR3 DNA reads TGTGCCTCCCATAGCGGGGGCTTTTACAATGAGCAGTTCTTC. It translates to CASHSGGFYNEQFF.